The source of this T cell receptor (beta chain) is a study of CDR3 diversity in severe acne. TCRdb reanalysed the PCR reads using MiXCR and keeps one entry per CDR3 protein. The sample carries roughly 93,000 distinct CDR3 sequences, approximately 54% recorded once. CDR1 is MGHDK, CDR2 SYGVNS, per germline. The CDR3 covers 15 residues. V was clipped by 9 bases and J by 0 bases; unmatched bases: 10. The sample was blood. The TCR originated in a male donor with severe acne vulgaris. The chain links TRBV25-1 to TRBJ1-1; 7 bases fit TRBD1. Here the CDR3 DNA reads TGTGCCAGTAGCAGGGACAGTGAATTGAACACTGAAGCTTTCTTT. Its translation is CASSRDSELNTEAFF. Looking up the rest from reference TRBV25-1 and TRBJ1-1 gives the full variable domain: EADIYQTPRYLVIGTGKKITLECSQTMGHDKMYWYQQDPGMELHLIHYSYGVNSTEKGDLSSESTVSRIRTEHFPLTLESARPSHTSQYLCASSRDSELNTEAFFGQGTRLTVV.